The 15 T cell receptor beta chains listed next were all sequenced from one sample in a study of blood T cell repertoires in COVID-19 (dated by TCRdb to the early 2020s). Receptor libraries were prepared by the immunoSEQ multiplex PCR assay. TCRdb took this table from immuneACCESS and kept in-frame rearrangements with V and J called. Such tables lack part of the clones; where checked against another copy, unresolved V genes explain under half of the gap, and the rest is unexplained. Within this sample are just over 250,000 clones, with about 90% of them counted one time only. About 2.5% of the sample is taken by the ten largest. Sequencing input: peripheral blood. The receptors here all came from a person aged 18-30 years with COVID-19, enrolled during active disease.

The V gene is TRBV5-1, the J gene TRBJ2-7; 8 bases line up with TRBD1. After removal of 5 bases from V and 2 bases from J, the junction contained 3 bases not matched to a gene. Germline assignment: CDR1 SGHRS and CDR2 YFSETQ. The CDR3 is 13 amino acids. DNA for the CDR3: TGCGCCAGCAGGGGACAGGAGACCTACGAGCAGTACTTC. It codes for CASRGQETYEQYF.

The chain's CDR3 is CASRRDINNEQFF. The CDR3 coding sequence is TGCGCCAGCAGGAGGGACATCAACAATGAGCAGTTCTTC. The genes are TRBV5-1 and TRBJ2-1; D is perhaps TRBD1 (6 bases). V dropped 5 bases and J dropped 5 bases, with 11 bases sitting between them. The CDR3 sequence is 13 residues long. Germline CDR1 reads SGHRS; CDR2 reads YFSETQ.

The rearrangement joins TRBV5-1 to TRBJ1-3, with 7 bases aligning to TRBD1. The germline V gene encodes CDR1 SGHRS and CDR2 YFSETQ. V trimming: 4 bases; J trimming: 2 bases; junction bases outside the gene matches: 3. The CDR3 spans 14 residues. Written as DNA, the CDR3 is TGCGCCAGCAGCCCGACAGGGACTGGAAACACCATATATTTT. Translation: CASSPTGTGNTIYF.

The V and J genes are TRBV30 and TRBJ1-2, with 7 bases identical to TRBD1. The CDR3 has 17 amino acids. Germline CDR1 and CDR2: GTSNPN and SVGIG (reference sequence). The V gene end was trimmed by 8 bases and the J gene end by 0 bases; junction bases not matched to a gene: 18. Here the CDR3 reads CAHRVPGQTTTNYGYTF. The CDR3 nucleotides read TGTGCCCATCGCGTTCCGGGACAGACTACTACTAACTATGGCTACACCTTC.

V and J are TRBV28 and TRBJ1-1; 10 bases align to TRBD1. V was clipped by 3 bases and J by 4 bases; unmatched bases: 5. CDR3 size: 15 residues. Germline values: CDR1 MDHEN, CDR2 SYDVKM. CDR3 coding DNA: TGTGCCAGCAGTTTGGCGGGACAGGGGTTCACTGAAGCTTTCTTT. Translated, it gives CASSLAGQGFTEAFF.

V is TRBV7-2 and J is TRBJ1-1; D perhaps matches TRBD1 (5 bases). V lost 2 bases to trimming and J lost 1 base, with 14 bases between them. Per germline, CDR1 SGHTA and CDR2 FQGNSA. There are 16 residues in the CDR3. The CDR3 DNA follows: TGTGCCAGCAGCTTAAGGGCAGGGTGGGGGAACACTGAAGCTTTCTTT. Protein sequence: CASSLRAGWGNTEAFF.

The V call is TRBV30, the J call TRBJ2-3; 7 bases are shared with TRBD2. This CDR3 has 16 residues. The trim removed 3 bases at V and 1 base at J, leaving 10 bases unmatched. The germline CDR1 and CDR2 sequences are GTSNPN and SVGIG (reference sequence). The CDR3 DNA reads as TGTGCCTGGAGCCATCAGGGACTACCAGGCACAGATACGCAGTATTTT. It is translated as CAWSHQGLPGTDTQYF.

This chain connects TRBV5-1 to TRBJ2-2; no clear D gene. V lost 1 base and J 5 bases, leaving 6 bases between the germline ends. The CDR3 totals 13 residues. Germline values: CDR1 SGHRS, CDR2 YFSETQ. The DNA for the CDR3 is TGCGCCAGCAGCTTGCAGGATACCGGGGAGCTGTTTTTT. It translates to CASSLQDTGELFF.

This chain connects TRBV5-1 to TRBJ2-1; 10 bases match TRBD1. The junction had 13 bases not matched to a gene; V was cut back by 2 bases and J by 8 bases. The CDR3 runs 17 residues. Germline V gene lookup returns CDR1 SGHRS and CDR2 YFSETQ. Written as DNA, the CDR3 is TGCGCCAGCAGCTTCTGGTTGGGGACAGGGGATGTGGATGAGCAGTTCTTC. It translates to CASSFWLGTGDVDEQFF.

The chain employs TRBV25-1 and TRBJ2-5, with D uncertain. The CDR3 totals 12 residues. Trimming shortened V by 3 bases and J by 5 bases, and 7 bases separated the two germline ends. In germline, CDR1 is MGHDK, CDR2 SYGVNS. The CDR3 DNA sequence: TGTGCCAGCAGTGAGCTCAGGGAGACCCAGTACTTC. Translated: CASSELRETQYF.

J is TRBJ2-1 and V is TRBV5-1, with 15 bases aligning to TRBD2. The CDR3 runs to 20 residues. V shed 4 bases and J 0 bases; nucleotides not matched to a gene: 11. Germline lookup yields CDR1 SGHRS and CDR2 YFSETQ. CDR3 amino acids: CASSGGTSGRTSSSYNEQFF. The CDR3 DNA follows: TGCGCCAGCAGCGGGGGGACTAGCGGGAGGACATCAAGCTCCTACAATGAGCAGTTCTTC. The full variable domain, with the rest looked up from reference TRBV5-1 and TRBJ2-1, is KAGVTQTPRYLIKTRGQQVTLSCSPISGHRSVSWYQQTPGQGLQFLFEYFSETQRNKGNFPGRFSGRQFSNSRSEMNVSTLELGDSALYLCASSGGTSGRTSSSYNEQFFGPGTRLTVL.

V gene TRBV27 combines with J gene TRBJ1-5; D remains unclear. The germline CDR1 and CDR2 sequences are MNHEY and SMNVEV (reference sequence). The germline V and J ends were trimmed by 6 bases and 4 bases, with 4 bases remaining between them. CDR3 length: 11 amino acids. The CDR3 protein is CASSRNQPQHF. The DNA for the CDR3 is TGTGCCAGCAGCCGGAATCAGCCCCAGCATTTT.

As DNA, the CDR3 is TGTGCCAGCAGCCATAGGGAGGGGGGGTGGAACACTGAAGCTTTCTTT. Encoded protein: CASSHREGGWNTEAFF. This chain joins TRBV4-2 and TRBJ1-1, with D perhaps TRBD1 (6 bases). Trimming took 3 bases from V and 1 from J, leaving 15 bases between them. The CDR3 has 16 residues. The germline V gene has CDR1 LGHNA and CDR2 YNFKEQ.

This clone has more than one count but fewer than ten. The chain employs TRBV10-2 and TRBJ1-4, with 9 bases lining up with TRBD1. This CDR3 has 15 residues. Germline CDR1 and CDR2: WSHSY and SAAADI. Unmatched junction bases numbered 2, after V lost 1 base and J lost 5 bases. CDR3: CASSEFDRGNEKLFF. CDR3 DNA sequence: TGCGCCAGCAGTGAGTTCGACAGGGGGAATGAAAAACTGTTTTTT.

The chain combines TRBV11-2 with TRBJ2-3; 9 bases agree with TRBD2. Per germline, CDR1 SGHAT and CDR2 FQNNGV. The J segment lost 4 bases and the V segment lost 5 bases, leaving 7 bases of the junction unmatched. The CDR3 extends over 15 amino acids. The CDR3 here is CASSQTAGGPDTQYF. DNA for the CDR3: TGTGCCAGCAGCCAAACGGCGGGAGGGCCAGATACGCAGTATTTT.